The 13 T cell receptor beta chains given below trace back to one sample, sequenced in a study of identical twins. Via MiXCR, TCRdb re-called the 5' RACE reads, giving one row per CDR3 protein. The sample consists of roughly 480,000 distinct CDR3 sequences, roughly 24% of them appearing once. These same data were also listed under a study on T cells expressing NK-cell markers.

What was sequenced was CD4+ T cells sorted from blood. These receptors all stem from a woman aged 18-35 years in good health.

Only a few counts were recorded for this clonotype. V gene TRBV25-1 combines with J gene TRBJ1-1; perhaps TRBD1 as D (5 bases). This CDR3 has 14 residues. V lost 4 bases to trimming and J lost 0 bases, with 9 bases between them. CDR1 and CDR2 from the germline V gene are MGHDK and SYGVNS. The CDR3 nucleotides read TGTGCCAGCAGTGCGGGACTCATGAACACTGAAGCTTTCTTT. Translated: CASSAGLMNTEAFF.

The rearrangement joins TRBV20-1 to TRBJ2-5; the D is unclear. The V end was cut by 1 base, the J end by 4 bases, with 10 bases between. Germline CDR1 reads DFQATT; CDR2 reads SNEGSKA (reference sequence). The CDR3 runs to 13 residues. The CDR3 coding sequence is TGCAGTGCTAGAGCGGTCTGGTTAGAGACCCAGTACTTC. Its translation is CSARAVWLETQYF.

This clonotype was counted between two and nine times. A junction boundary mismatches the germline segment, possibly from a read error. This sequence joins TRBV7-2 and TRBJ2-2, with D possibly being TRBD1 or TRBD2 (5 bases each). CDR3 length equals 16 residues. Germline assignment: CDR1 SGHTA and CDR2 FQGNSA. The CDR3 bases are TGTGCCAGCAGCTTAGTCGGGACGGATACCACCGGCGAGCTGTTTTTT. Protein sequence: CASSLVGTDTTGELFF. The full variable domain, in which reference TRBV7-2 and TRBJ2-2 provide the parts outside the CDR3, is GAGVSQSPSNKVTEKGKDVELRCDPISGHTALYWYRQSLGQGLEFLIYFQGNSAPDKSGLPSDRFSAERTGGSVSTLTIQRTQQEDSAVYLCASSLVGTDTTGELFFGEGSRLTVL.

This clonotype was counted only a few times. This chain uses TRBV5-1 with TRBJ2-7; tentatively, D is TRBD1 (5 bases). Trimming removed 6 bases at V and 7 bases at J, with 23 bases between. The CDR3 is 15 amino acids. Germline V CDR1 and CDR2: SGHRS, YFSETQ. The chain's CDR3 is CASTWGREYPREQYF. CDR3 bases: TGCGCCAGCACTTGGGGCAGGGAATACCCTAGAGAGCAGTACTTC.

There are many counts of this clonotype. This chain uses TRBV5-1 with TRBJ2-1, with 8 bases lining up with TRBD1. CDR1 SGHRS and CDR2 YFSETQ come from the germline V gene. The V segment lost 5 bases and the J segment 0 bases; nucleotides outside the gene matches: 10. This CDR3 region has 17 residues. CDR3: CASSSKGQASSYNEQFF. The CDR3 DNA follows: TGCGCCAGCAGTTCTAAGGGACAGGCGAGCTCCTACAATGAGCAGTTCTTC.

The table lists this clonotype with a few counts. The chain is built from TRBV20-1 and TRBJ2-3; D not resolved. Germline V gives CDR1 DFQATT, CDR2 SNEGSKA (reference sequence). CDR3 length: 12 amino acids. Trimming took 3 bases from V and 2 from J, leaving 6 bases between them. As DNA, the CDR3 is TGCAGTGCTAGGTCCTACACAGATACGCAGTATTTT. Residues: CSARSYTDTQYF.

V usage is TRBV11-3 and J usage is TRBJ2-7; D uncertain. This CDR3 region has 14 residues. The germline gives CDR1 SGHNT, CDR2 YENEEA. V lost 1 base, J lost 3 bases, and 10 bases lay in between. CDR3 DNA sequence: TGTGCCAGCAGCTTAGTAGGGCCCTACTACGAGCAGTACTTC. Protein product: CASSLVGPYYEQYF.

The chain carries TRBV6-5 and TRBJ1-1; TRBD1 is a possible D gene (6 bases). Germline-derived CDR1 and CDR2 are MNHEY and SVGAGI. V was clipped by 0 bases and J by 2 bases, with 13 bases between them. The CDR3 is 16 amino acids. Here the CDR3 reads CASSYSTRTANTEAFF. The DNA of the CDR3 is TGTGCCAGCAGTTACTCGACCCGGACAGCTAACACTGAAGCTTTCTTT.

J is TRBJ2-1 and V is TRBV7-3, with D possibly being TRBD1 or TRBD2 (6 bases each). The V and J ends lost 4 bases and 7 bases respectively, with 17 bases between them. This CDR3 is built from 15 residues. Per germline, CDR1 SGHTA and CDR2 FQGTGA. Here the CDR3 DNA reads TGTGCCAGCAGCTCCCCGGGGGCCCCCGCAAATGAGCAGTTCTTC. Translating gives CASSSPGAPANEQFF.

The chain employs TRBV5-1 and TRBJ2-2; D tentatively reads TRBD1 or TRBD2 (6 bases each). Germline V CDR1 and CDR2: SGHRS, YFSETQ. The V and J ends lost 0 bases and 7 bases respectively, with 13 bases between them. CDR3 length: 15 residues. CDR3 residues: CASSLDREVFGELFF. CDR3 sequence (DNA): TGCGCCAGCAGCTTGGACAGGGAGGTGTTCGGGGAGCTGTTTTTT.

The chain recombines TRBV5-1 with TRBJ2-1; D not certain. Germline V lookup: CDR1 SGHRS, CDR2 YFSETQ. The CDR3 has 13 residues. Trimming removed 0 bases at V and 9 bases at J, with 10 bases between. The CDR3 region has the DNA TGCGCCAGCAGCTTGGTCGTACTTGGTGAGCAGTTCTTC. Its translation: CASSLVVLGEQFF. The whole variable domain, remainder taken from reference TRBV5-1 and TRBJ2-1, is KAGVTQTPRYLIKTRGQQVTLSCSPISGHRSVSWYQQTPGQGLQFLFEYFSETQRNKGNFPGRFSGRQFSNSRSEMNVSTLELGDSALYLCASSLVVLGEQFFGPGTRLTVL.

This CDR3 reads CSATQGVGANVLTF. The DNA of the CDR3 is TGCAGTGCTACTCAGGGGGTCGGGGCCAACGTCCTGACTTTC. The chain has TRBV20-1 and TRBJ2-6; TRBD1 matches at 7 bases. The CDR3 runs 14 residues. The germline gives CDR1 DFQATT, CDR2 SNEGSKA (reference sequence). V shed 4 bases and J 4 bases; nucleotides not matched to a gene: 4.

This clonotype was counted only a few times. The chain combines TRBV9 with TRBJ1-1; D is undetermined. The ends were cut back, 3 bases at V and 2 bases at J, with 20 bases in the middle. Germline V gives CDR1 SGDLS, CDR2 YYNGEE. The CDR3 runs to 17 residues. CDR3 DNA sequence: TGTGCCAGCAGCGATCCCCGTCTGGGAGGAATTAACACTGAAGCTTTCTTT. Protein: CASSDPRLGGINTEAFF.